These 30 T cell receptor beta chains came from one sample sequenced in a study of shared clonotypes between healthy human individuals (dated by TCRdb to about 2020). Preparation of the library involved the immunoSEQ multiplex PCR assay. TCRdb carries this immuneACCESS record with in-frame sequences only. Its versions omit some clonotypes, under half of them owing to an unresolved V gene in the studies checked, with the rest unexplained. The sample yields roughly 700,000 clones; roughly 70% were counted once. Of the sample, over 1.5% falls within the top ten clones. The specimen was memory CD4+ T cells sorted from blood. What the cell subset or site label conveys for this sample: CD45RA-negative fraction. These receptors all come from a woman aged 25-40 years in good health.

This chain links TRBV29-1 with TRBJ2-7, with 8 nucleotides matching TRBD1. Per the germline V gene, CDR1 is SQVTM and CDR2 is ANQGSEA. The CDR3 consists of 14 residues. Unmatched junction bases numbered 12, after V lost 4 bases and J lost 7 bases. DNA for the CDR3: TGCAGCGTTGCCCACAGGGGGTGGGGTGGGGAGCAGTACTTC. Its translation: CSVAHRGWGGEQYF.

V and J are TRBV5-1 and TRBJ1-1; perhaps TRBD1 as D (6 bases). Trimming stripped 4 bases from V and 0 bases from J, with 13 bases between. The CDR3 covers 15 residues. Germline assignment: CDR1 SGHRS and CDR2 YFSETQ. The DNA of the CDR3 is TGCGCCAGCAGCCAGACGACAGGAGTGAACACTGAAGCTTTCTTT. Its translation is CASSQTTGVNTEAFF.

This clone was seen more than once but under ten times. The V and J genes are TRBV11-2 and TRBJ2-2, with D unresolved. This CDR3 region has 18 residues. V lost 5 bases, J lost 2 bases, and 21 bases lay in between. Germline values: CDR1 SGHAT, CDR2 FQNNGV. CDR3 bases: TGTGCCAGCAGCCGCCGGTCGGGCTCTGAGAAAAACACCGGGGAGCTGTTTTTT. Its translation is CASSRRSGSEKNTGELFF.

The chain joins TRBV28 to TRBJ1-2, with 7 positions matching TRBD1. From germline, CDR1 is MDHEN and CDR2 SYDVKM. The ends lost 9 bases at V and 0 bases at J; junction bases unmatched: 4. The length of the CDR3 is 13 residues. The CDR3 DNA follows: TGTGCCAGTGGGACAGTAACTAACTATGGCTACACCTTC. Its protein product is CASGTVTNYGYTF.

There are a few counts of this clone. The chain has TRBV23-1 and TRBJ2-3; 11 bases align to TRBD2. TRBV23-1 is identified as an open reading frame with a role that is uncertain. The CDR3 length is 16 residues. V trimming: 6 bases; J trimming: 5 bases; junction bases outside the gene matches: 10. CDR3 bases: TGCGCCAGCAGAAAAAATAGCGGGAGGGCCATAGATACGCAGTATTTT. This translates into CASRKNSGRAIDTQYF.

Worth noting for this clone: This CDR3 is also generated by other DNA sequences in the sample. The chain combines TRBV6-5 with TRBJ1-1, with D unclear. Germline V gives CDR1 MNHEY, CDR2 SVGAGI. The CDR3 has 14 residues. The V end was cut by 4 bases, the J end by 1 base, with 10 bases between. The CDR3 nucleotides read TGTGCCAGCAGTTTACGTTCAGGGAACACTGAAGCTTTCTTT. Encoded protein: CASSLRSGNTEAFF.

The count of this clone is one. CDR3 DNA: TGTGCCAGCAGCGTAAGCCCTCTGGTCGGAGAGCAGTACTTC. Translated, it gives CASSVSPLVGEQYF. The genes are TRBV9 and TRBJ2-5; no firm D call. Trimming took off 1 base at V and 11 bases at J, with 18 bases between the two ends. The CDR3 consists of 14 residues. CDR1 is SGDLS and CDR2 is YYNGEE in the germline V gene. The full variable domain, its missing parts supplied by reference TRBV9 and TRBJ2-5, is DSGVTQTPKHLITATGQRVTLRCSPRSGDLSVYWYQQSLDQGLQFLIQYYNGEERAKGNILERFSAQQFPDLHSELNLSSLELGDSALYFCASSVSPLVGEQYFGPGTRLLVL.

The V call is TRBV21-1, the J call TRBJ2-1; whether TRBD2, the table's D call, matches the DNA was not checked. TRBV21-1 is labeled a pseudogene. The CDR3 length is 9 residues. The CDR3: CAESHEQFF. The CDR3 DNA reads TGTGCCGAAAGCCATGAGCAGTTCTTC.

In this sample, this clone turned up once. The chain recombines TRBV5-8 with TRBJ1-5, with D perhaps TRBD1 (5 bases). The CDR3 totals 17 residues. The germline CDR1 and CDR2 sequences are SGHTS and YDEGEE. Trimming pared 0 bases from V and 0 bases from J, leaving 13 bases between. The CDR3 protein is CASSLAYRTDSNQPQHF. In DNA, the CDR3 is TGTGCCAGCAGCTTGGCTTACAGGACGGATAGCAATCAGCCCCAGCATTTT.

The CDR3 nucleotides read TGTGCCAGCAGGGCAGGGGGCTGGCAGCCCCAGCATTTT. Protein sequence: CASRAGGWQPQHF. The chain recombines TRBV2 with TRBJ1-5, with 8 nucleotides matching TRBD1. After removal of 6 bases from V and 7 bases from J, the junction contained 5 bases not matched to a gene. The CDR3 has 13 amino acids. Germline V gives CDR1 SNHLY, CDR2 FYNNEI.

For this clone: Other DNA sequences of this sample code for an identical CDR3. Here the CDR3 DNA reads TGTGCCAGCTCACCACCAGGACAGGGGGCGTACGAGCAGTACTTC. Its translation: CASSPPGQGAYEQYF. The rearrangement joins TRBV18 to TRBJ2-7, with 11 nucleotides matching TRBD1. Trimming cost V 0 bases and J 4 bases; bases outside gene matches: 2. Per germline, CDR1 KGHSH and CDR2 LQKENI. The CDR3 runs to 15 residues. Full variable domain (remainder filled in from reference TRBV18 and TRBJ2-7): NAGVMQNPRHLVRRRGQEARLRCSPMKGHSHVYWYRQLPEEGLKFMVYLQKENIIDESGMPKERFSAEFPKEGPSILRIQQVVRGDSAAYFCASSPPGQGAYEQYFGPGTRLTVT.

This chain uses TRBV19 with TRBJ1-1; 7 positions agree with TRBD1. Germline assignment: CDR1 LNHDA and CDR2 SQIVND (reference sequence). J gave up 2 bases and V 9 bases, and 6 bases lay outside the gene matches. The CDR3 runs 13 residues. CDR3 in DNA: TGTGCCAGCCGTAGACAGGGCAACACTGAAGCTTTCTTT. Protein: CASRRQGNTEAFF.

The chain joins TRBV5-1 to TRBJ1-2; D gene uncertain. Germline V gene sequence: CDR1 SGHRS, CDR2 YFSETQ. The ends were cut back, 3 bases at V and 4 bases at J, with 10 bases in the middle. CDR3 size: 13 residues. The chain's CDR3 is CASSSDGSYGYTF. The CDR3 DNA reads as TGCGCCAGCAGCTCCGACGGAAGCTATGGCTACACCTTC.

The chain uses TRBV27 and TRBJ2-7; perhaps TRBD2 as D (6 bases). V dropped 0 bases and J dropped 3 bases, with 9 bases sitting between them. The CDR3 has 14 amino acids. Per germline, CDR1 MNHEY and CDR2 SMNVEV (reference sequence). CDR3 coding DNA: TGTGCCAGCAGTTTATCCGCTAGCGACTACGAGCAGTACTTC. Translation: CASSLSASDYEQYF.

This sequence joins TRBV5-1 and TRBJ2-3; perhaps TRBD1 as D (5 bases). CDR3 length equals 14 residues. Germline V lookup: CDR1 SGHRS, CDR2 YFSETQ. The germline V and J ends were trimmed by 4 bases and 1 base, with 10 bases remaining between them. The CDR3 loop reads CASSPPTGTDTQYF. Written as DNA, the CDR3 is TGCGCCAGCAGCCCCCCGACAGGCACAGATACGCAGTATTTT. The complete variable domain, with remaining parts taken from reference TRBV5-1 and TRBJ2-3, reads KAGVTQTPRYLIKTRGQQVTLSCSPISGHRSVSWYQQTPGQGLQFLFEYFSETQRNKGNFPGRFSGRQFSNSRSEMNVSTLELGDSALYLCASSPPTGTDTQYFGPGTRLTVL.

The V and J genes are TRBV6-7 and TRBJ1-4, with TRBD1 identical over 7 bases. TRBV6-7 is flagged as an ORF with uncertain function. This CDR3 is 17 amino acids long. The ends lost 2 bases at V and 3 bases at J; junction bases unmatched: 9. The CDR3 DNA sequence: TGTGCCAGCAGTTACATACCAGGGACAGTACCTAATGAAAAACTGTTTTTT. Protein product: CASSYIPGTVPNEKLFF.

The rearrangement links TRBV27 to TRBJ2-5, with D maybe TRBD2 (5 bases). The ends were cut back, 6 bases at V and 5 bases at J, with 19 bases in the middle. The CDR3 sequence is 15 residues long. Germline V gene lookup returns CDR1 MNHEY and CDR2 SMNVEV (reference sequence). The CDR3 reads CASSLTRSQRETQYF. The CDR3 nucleotides read TGTGCCAGCAGCTTAACCCGAAGCCAGCGGGAGACCCAGTACTTC.

The chain uses TRBV19 and TRBJ2-7; D is uncertain. Germline loops: CDR1 LNHDA, CDR2 SQIVND (reference sequence). The CDR3 extends over 17 amino acids. V shed 7 bases and J shed 1 base, with 23 bases lying between them. In DNA, the CDR3 is TGTGCCAGTACCTCACTGGACCTCGCTCGGATATCCTACGAGCAGTACTTC. It encodes CASTSLDLARISYEQYF.

The chain employs TRBV2 and TRBJ2-2, with D perhaps matching TRBD2 (6 bases). This CDR3 is built from 14 residues. Germline V gene sequence: CDR1 SNHLY, CDR2 FYNNEI. Trimming removed 2 bases from V and 6 bases from J, with 10 bases in between. CDR3 nucleotide sequence: TGTGCCAGCAGTGAACAGGGAGGCGCCGGGGAGCTGTTTTTT. Translating gives CASSEQGGAGELFF. The whole variable domain, filled in from reference TRBV2 and TRBJ2-2, reads EPEVTQTPSHQVTQMGQEVILRCVPISNHLYFYWYRQILGQKVEFLVSFYNNEISEKSEIFDDQFSVERPDGSNFTLKIRSTKLEDSAMYFCASSEQGGAGELFFGEGSRLTVL.

V and J are TRBV2 and TRBJ1-6; D call uncertain. The CDR3 runs to 12 residues. V lost 4 bases, J lost 12 bases, and 10 bases lay in between. CDR1 is SNHLY, CDR2 FYNNEI, per germline. CDR3 protein: CASSGQRGPLHF. As DNA, the CDR3 is TGTGCCAGCAGTGGCCAACGCGGACCCCTCCACTTT. Based on the CDR3 plus reference TRBV2 and TRBJ1-6, the full variable domain is EPEVTQTPSHQVTQMGQEVILRCVPISNHLYFYWYRQILGQKVEFLVSFYNNEISEKSEIFDDQFSVERPDGSNFTLKIRSTKLEDSAMYFCASSGQRGPLHFGNGTRLTVT.

CDR3 loop: CASRPRQGYEQYF. The CDR3 nucleotides are TGTGCCAGCAGACCTCGACAGGGCTACGAGCAGTACTTC. The chain carries TRBV14 and TRBJ2-7; 7 bases line up with TRBD1. The ends lost 6 bases at V and 3 bases at J; junction bases unmatched: 5. This CDR3 is 13 amino acids long. Looked up from germline, CDR1 is SGHDN and CDR2 is FVKESK.

The gene calls are TRBV27 and TRBJ1-2; D gene ambiguous. Germline CDR1 reads MNHEY; CDR2 reads SMNVEV (reference sequence). The length of the CDR3 is 14 residues. Trimming shortened V by 5 bases and J by 4 bases, and 14 bases separated the two germline ends. The CDR3 coding sequence is TGTGCCAGCAGTCCCTTCGACGGAATCTATGGCTACACCTTC. This codes for CASSPFDGIYGYTF.

The chain combines TRBV2 with TRBJ1-4; no firm D call. V was clipped by 5 bases and J by 2 bases, with 6 bases between them. CDR1 SNHLY and CDR2 FYNNEI come from the germline V gene. The CDR3 has 13 amino acids. Written as DNA, the CDR3 is TGTGCCAGCAGTCGCCAGACTAATGAAAAACTGTTTTTT. Residues: CASSRQTNEKLFF.

This clone was detected ten times or more. The chain couples TRBV5-4 to TRBJ2-5; 10 bases fit TRBD1. This CDR3 has 14 amino acids. The J segment lost 5 bases and the V segment lost 3 bases, leaving 4 bases of the junction unmatched. CDR1 and CDR2 (germline): SGHNT, YYREEE (reference sequence). For the CDR3, the DNA is TGTGCCAGCAGCTGGGACAGGGGAGCGGAGACCCAGTACTTC. This translates into CASSWDRGAETQYF.

This clone was picked up one time. The chain couples TRBV11-2 to TRBJ2-5; TRBD2 is a possible D gene (6 bases). CDR3 length: 14 amino acids. Germline assignment: CDR1 SGHAT and CDR2 FQNNGV. V lost 8 bases and J lost 5, with 18 bases in between. This CDR3 reads CASRGTGAGETQYF. The CDR3 coding sequence is TGTGCCAGCCGTGGTACAGGCGCGGGGGAGACCCAGTACTTC. Based on the CDR3 plus reference TRBV11-2 and TRBJ2-5, the full variable domain is EAGVAQSPRYKIIEKRQSVAFWCNPISGHATLYWYQQILGQGPKLLIQFQNNGVVDDSQLPKDRFSAERLKGVDSTLKIQPAKLEDSAVYLCASRGTGAGETQYFGPGTRLLVL.

This chain connects TRBV2 to TRBJ1-5, with D perhaps matching TRBD1 (6 bases). V lost 1 base and J 3 bases, leaving 10 bases between the germline ends. The CDR3 consists of 15 residues. The germline V gene encodes CDR1 SNHLY and CDR2 FYNNEI. The CDR3 DNA follows: TGTGCCAGCAGTGAAGAGGGGGGGGTCAATCAGCCCCAGCATTTT. Protein: CASSEEGGVNQPQHF.

The J gene is TRBJ2-2, the V gene TRBV28; D might be TRBD2 (6 bases). Germline V lookup: CDR1 MDHEN, CDR2 SYDVKM. The CDR3 totals 16 residues. Trimming stripped 6 bases from V and 0 bases from J, with 14 bases between. The CDR3 is CASSSAGNSNTGELFF. The CDR3 DNA follows: TGTGCCAGCAGCTCCGCGGGAAATTCGAACACCGGGGAGCTGTTTTTT.

CDR3 sequence: CASSFRGGTGELFF. Here the CDR3 DNA reads TGTGCCAGCAGCTTCCGGGGCGGAACCGGGGAGCTGTTTTTT. This chain links TRBV11-3 with TRBJ2-2; perhaps D is TRBD1 or TRBD2 (5 bases each). CDR3 size: 14 residues. V was cut by 3 bases and J by 5 bases, with 10 bases left in between. Germline V gene lookup returns CDR1 SGHNT and CDR2 YENEEA.

This clone has more than one count but fewer than ten. This chain uses TRBV18 with TRBJ1-5; D not resolved. The V gene lost 0 bases and the J gene lost 7 bases, with 13 bases spanning the gap. CDR1 and CDR2 from the germline V gene are KGHSH and LQKENI. The CDR3 has 15 amino acids. CDR3 residues: CASSPPGETTQPQHF. CDR3 DNA sequence: TGTGCCAGCTCACCACCGGGAGAGACGACCCAGCCCCAGCATTTT.

CDR3 coding DNA: TGCGCCAGCAGCTTGGGACTAGCGGGAGGGCCGGACACCGGGGAGCTGTTTTTT. Encoded protein: CASSLGLAGGPDTGELFF. This chain links TRBV5-1 with TRBJ2-2; 14 bases align to TRBD2. The V gene end was trimmed by 0 bases and the J gene end by 3 bases; junction bases not matched to a gene: 4. The germline CDR1 and CDR2 sequences are SGHRS and YFSETQ. The CDR3 is 18 residues long.